The rows below give T cell receptor beta chains drawn from one sample of a study of cytomegalovirus exposure and HLA in healthy donors. Profiling relied on immunoSEQ multiplex PCR, and the TCRdb table lists in-frame clones only, not all of them. The data hold 90,000 to 110,000 clones, with approximately 16% observed a single time. Sequenced material: PBMCs. The receptors come from a female donor in good health and CMV-seronegative. The CDR3 runs from the conserved cysteine through the conserved F or W. A D gene is named only where the DNA matches it firmly. Expanded clones are given a class, and other clones once, few, many or no size at all.

few	14	TRBV6-6	-	TRBJ2-7	CASSYEAAGHEQYF
few	17	TRBV19	TRBD1	TRBJ1-5	CASSTSGQGYSNQPQHF
-	15	TRBV14	TRBD2	TRBJ2-1	CASSLLAGAYNEQFF
-	20	TRBV18	TRBD2	TRBJ2-7	CASSPLTRPSGPPTTYEQYF
-	14	TRBV6-4	TRBD1	TRBJ2-3	CASSPGQGTDTQYF
few	15	TRBV5-1	TRBD1	TRBJ1-3	CASSPDRVGGNTIYF
-	15	TRBV5-1	TRBD2	TRBJ2-3	CASSPGGLRDDTQYF
-	15	TRBV10-3	-	TRBJ2-1	CAISHREGSYNEQFF
few	16	TRBV10-3	TRBD1	TRBJ2-2	CAIRTGIGFDTGELFF
-	12	TRBV7-9	-	TRBJ2-1	CASSLLRIEQFF
-	14	TRBV7-9	-	TRBJ1-5	CASSLGTVNQPQHF
few	14	TRBV7-8	-	TRBJ2-7	CASSLSGTSYEQYF
few	16	TRBV6-5	-	TRBJ1-6	CASSYSSGGRVSPLHF
few	16	TRBV9	-	TRBJ2-5	CASSVNAGASQETQYF
few	14	TRBV19	-	TRBJ1-1	CASSSQGQNTEAFF
-	13	TRBV30	-	TRBJ2-7	CAWSIGLSYEQYF
few	12	TRBV29-1	TRBD1	TRBJ1-1	CSVTGGNTEAFF
few	14	TRBV5-4	TRBD1	TRBJ2-1	CASSPRTGADEQFF
once	20	TRBV27	TRBD1	TRBJ1-4	CASRGTGGQRAPATNEKLFF
-	15	TRBV21-1	-	TRBJ1-3	CASCDREGAGNTIYF
once	18	TRBV27	TRBD2	TRBJ2-1	CASSQSGGLAGGGNEQFF
-	14	TRBV5-5	TRBD1	TRBJ1-2	CASSSGTGNYGYTF
-	15	TRBV5-6	TRBD1	TRBJ1-1	CASSSGTGMNTEAFF
-	13	TRBV5-5	-	TRBJ1-2	CASSFGGSDGYTF
-	15	TRBV7-2	-	TRBJ1-1	CASSPTGGSSTEAFF
-	19	TRBV11-2	TRBD1	TRBJ2-5	CASSAAGDRGYRVEETQYF
-	13	TRBV6-4	-	TRBJ1-1	CASSEQLNTEAFF
-	13	TRBV30	TRBD1	TRBJ2-1	CAWSSQGVGEQFF
few	13	TRBV7-3	-	TRBJ1-1	CASSPGLNTEAFF
-	13	TRBV18	TRBD1	TRBJ1-1	CASVSRDRGWAFF
-	17	TRBV5-1	TRBD2	TRBJ2-2	CASSLVTSGENTGELFF
few	12	TRBV29-1	-	TRBJ1-1	CSVEGSHLEAFF
-	14	TRBV6-5	TRBD2	TRBJ2-5	CASGDSGGGETQYF
-	17	TRBV4-3	-	TRBJ2-1	CASSPAGGGSSYNEQFF
-	15	TRBV5-1	TRBD1	TRBJ2-7	CASSYRQGFGEGQYF
few	15	TRBV6-5	TRBD1	TRBJ2-7	CASSYYRDSSYEQYF
few	15	TRBV5-4	-	TRBJ1-5	CASSLVPGGNQPQHF
few	15	TRBV5-1	-	TRBJ2-5	CASSLEGGAQETQYF
-	15	TRBV5-1	-	TRBJ2-3	CASSSWGGSTDTQYF
few	19	TRBV27	TRBD2	TRBJ2-3	CASSLWATGGVRQEDTQYF
-	17	TRBV5-4	TRBD1	TRBJ2-1	CASSKAGTGVGINEQFF
-	11	TRBV20-1	-	TRBJ2-7	CSAPADYEQYF
-	15	TRBV7-3	-	TRBJ2-7	CASSTAHGQFYEQYF
-	14	TRBV29-1	TRBD2	TRBJ2-1	CSVSLAGGYNEQFF
-	13	TRBV7-8	TRBD1	TRBJ1-4	CASSGTVGEKLFF
few	13	TRBV18	-	TRBJ1-5	CASSPGSNQPQHF
-	16	TRBV7-2	-	TRBJ2-1	CASSSPLVTSYNEQFF
few	13	TRBV7-3	TRBD2	TRBJ2-7	CASSGTRSGEQYF
few	15	TRBV30	TRBD1	TRBJ2-4	CAATQGQGGWNIQYF
-	16	TRBV6-5	-	TRBJ2-7	CASSYSGNWSSYEQYF
few	15	TRBV7-3	TRBD2	TRBJ2-1	CASSLVGTKTNEQFF